This paragraph covers one TCR beta chain sequence. The sample comes from a study of blood T cell repertoires in COVID-19. Germline CDR1 KGHSH, CDR2 LQKENI. The CDR3 totals 15 residues. Trimming removed 3 bases from V and 0 bases from J; junction bases left unmatched: 3. Sequenced by immunoSEQ multiplex PCR; TCRdb stores in-frame clones only, minus some. The profile shows just under 350,000 clones, around nine tenths of them singletons. The chain combines TRBV18 with TRBJ1-2, with 8 bases identical to TRBD1. Material for sequencing was peripheral blood. The source of this sequence is a woman in her late teens or twenties who had recovered from COVID-19. In nucleotides, the CDR3 is TGTGCCAGCTCACCCGGGACAGGCGCTAACTATGGCTACACCTTC. Translating gives CASSPGTGANYGYTF.